The 6 T cell receptor beta chains presented below share a single source sample, sequenced in a study of regulatory and conventional T cells in RAG deficiency. Here immunoSEQ multiplex PCR was the method, and the copy in TCRdb shows in-frame clones only, minus some. The table shows 25,000 to 35,000 clones, with around nine tenths occurring only once. The sorted regulatory T cells were CD4+, CD25-high and CD127-low, with genomic DNA sequenced. Separately, the same data were catalogued under a study of regulatory T cells. That publication notes: The primer mix had 52 TRBV and 13 TRBJ primers.

The sample comprised Tregs sorted from blood. These TCRs come from a human donor in good health.

The genes are TRBV6-5 and TRBJ1-3; D gene uncertain. V was pared by 0 bases and J by 2 bases, with 2 bases between. This CDR3 is built from 13 residues. Germline loops: CDR1 MNHEY, CDR2 SVGAGI. CDR3 sequence reads: CASSYSTGNTIYF. The CDR3 DNA reads as TGTGCCAGCAGTTACTCCACTGGAAACACCATATATTTT.

This clone appeared once. The V call is TRBV9, the J call TRBJ2-5, with 7 nucleotides matching TRBD2. Germline CDR1 is SGDLS and CDR2 is YYNGEE. The CDR3 is 15 amino acids. After removal of 4 bases from V and 5 bases from J, the junction contained 11 bases not matched to a gene. CDR3 residues: CASSPARGVLETQYF. CDR3 sequence (DNA): TGTGCCAGCAGCCCTGCACGGGGGGTCCTGGAGACCCAGTACTTC.

J is TRBJ1-1 and V is TRBV5-6; D is unclear. The CDR3 sequence is 15 residues long. Germline CDR1 is SGHDT and CDR2 is YYEEEE. The V end lost 2 bases, the J end lost 0 bases, and 11 bases lay between the germline ends. CDR3 sequence reads: CASSFGRTLNTEAFF. The CDR3 DNA reads TGTGCCAGCAGCTTCGGCAGGACGCTGAACACTGAAGCTTTCTTT.

V is TRBV6-1 and J is TRBJ1-1; 9 nucleotides agree with TRBD1. The CDR3 extends over 15 amino acids. Germline CDR1 and CDR2: MNHNS and SASEGT. V shed 6 bases, J shed 3 bases, and the junction held 8 bases outside the gene matches. CDR3 in DNA: TGTGCCAGCAGGCTGACAGGGGGAAAGTACACTGAAGCTTTCTTT. Residues: CASRLTGGKYTEAFF.

This chain uses TRBV5-5 with TRBJ2-6; D call uncertain. This CDR3 contains 15 residues. Germline CDR1 SGHKS, CDR2 YYEKEE (reference sequence). Trimming removed 4 bases from V and 1 base from J, with 9 bases in between. This chain's CDR3 is CASSPPVSGANVLTF. As DNA, the CDR3 is TGTGCCAGCAGCCCACCGGTTTCTGGGGCCAACGTCCTGACTTTC. Supplemented by reference TRBV5-5 and TRBJ2-6, the full variable domain reads DAGVTQSPTHLIKTRGQQVTLRCSPISGHKSVSWYQQVLGQGPQFIFQYYEKEERGRGNFPDRFSARQFPNYSSELNVNALLLGDSALYLCASSPPVSGANVLTFGAGSRLTVL.

This chain links TRBV6-5 with TRBJ2-2, with D possibly matching TRBD1 (5 bases). The CDR3 consists of 15 residues. Germline V gene lookup returns CDR1 MNHEY and CDR2 SVGAGI. V was clipped by 10 bases and J by 3 bases, with 18 bases between them. CDR3 DNA sequence: TGTGCCACAAAATTGGTCCAGGGATACACCGGGGAGCTGTTTTTT. It specifies CATKLVQGYTGELFF.